This TCR beta chain stems from a study of lymphopenia after photon versus proton radiotherapy (dated by TCRdb to about 2019). Some background on the complete study: In patients with gastrointestinal tumors who developed high-grade lymphopenia, the study compared the immunological effects of photon radiation therapy with those of proton radiation therapy. A cohort of some 20 patients with gastrointestinal tumors who received either photon or proton therapy and subsequently developed lymphopenia was included. The goal of the study was to characterize the differences between the two radiation modalities in how they affect the immune system.

To note about this clone: What antigen it recognizes has not been identified. It has no much larger one-base neighbor in the sample; base qualities were not kept.

Libraries were built with the immunoSEQ multiplex PCR assay. Alongside multiparametric flow cytometry, deep sequencing of rearranged TCR beta loci was used to profile the T cell repertoires. The source is immuneACCESS, and TCRdb retained only in-frame sequences with V and J called. Part of the clones is not carried over; for the studies checked, unresolved V genes explain less than half of this, and the remainder is unexplained. Recorded for this sample are about 26,000 clones; under 85% of them occurred a single time. Around 3.6% of the sample rests with the top ten. Cut back by 5 bases and 3 bases, the V and J ends lie 16 bases apart. CDR3 length: 15 amino acids, cysteine to phenylalanine. Only the CDR3 portion is preserved as DNA: 45 bases, with reading frame beginning at the first base. Reading the germline V gene (reference sequence) gives CDR1 SEHNR and CDR2 FQNEAQ. The paper as a whole reports these results and caveats: The survival association was examined only in patients who died, and the authors described better survival with proton therapy as a possibility, not as a demonstrated result. Relative stability during treatment was observed in proton-treated patients, whereas loss of naive T cells and TCR diversity and gain of effector/memory populations were observed in photon-treated patients. Once the lymphocyte count had reached its nadir, the repertoires of photon-treated patients showed oligoclonal expansion, particularly of CD8+ Temra cells, and this expansion drove the decline in diversity. Among patients across the cohort who died, overall survival time showed an inverse correlation with a larger post-nadir drop in TCR diversity.

The material was peripheral blood, obtained from a patient treated with photon-based radiotherapy. The receptor comes from a woman in her forties or fifties with pancreatic cancer. The sequence links TRBV7-9 to TRBJ1-1; too little of a D gene remains to name it. The nucleotides are TGTGCCAGCAGCGGCTGGGAGACCAAGGACACTGAAGCTTTCTTT. Translated, it gives CASSGWETKDTEAFF.